This TCR beta chain originates from a study of cytomegalovirus exposure and HLA in healthy donors. At the level of the study: Inside one of the first data releases sat around 80 million unique TCRs taken from HLA-typed donors.

Germline V CDR1 and CDR2: SSHAT, FNYEAQ (reference sequence). The CDR3 is 19 residues long. The PCR ran on 60 Vbeta and 13 Jbeta primers. Assay used: immunoSEQ multiplex PCR; TCRdb lists only in-frame clones, some missing. The table records some 100,000 clones, 65% to 85% of them present only once. Turning to this clone: Its antigen remains unknown. One end of the junction does not line up with germline, which may come from a read error.

Study-level findings and limits: Most subjects' HLA-A and HLA-B alleles were reportedly predicted from TCR beta sequences. Association of a missense DCLRE1C variant with TCR beta V- and J-gene trimming was reported in a later analysis.

The TCR comes from a female donor in good health and CMV-seropositive. What was sequenced was PBMCs. The chain uses TRBV7-7 and TRBJ1-5; D is possibly TRBD1 (5 bases). The CDR3 spells CASSLREEQGTYSNQPQHF. CDR3 DNA: TGTGCTAGCAGCCTAAGAGAGGAGCAGGGTACGTATAGCAATCAGCCCCAGCATTTT.